Each of the 8 T cell receptor beta chains below was sequenced from the same sample in a study of blood T cell repertoires in COVID-19. TCRdb's copy holds only in-frame clones and misses some; the assay was immunoSEQ multiplex PCR. The table has under 200,000 clones, around four fifths seen once. The sample taken for sequencing was peripheral blood. These TCRs come from a man in his 60s with COVID-19, enrolled during active disease.

In this sample, this clone turned up once. The chain recombines TRBV10-1 with TRBJ1-1, with 8 nucleotides matching TRBD1. The CDR3 has 13 residues. The trim removed 6 bases at V and 6 bases at J, leaving 6 bases unmatched. Germline assignment: CDR1 WNHNN and CDR2 SYGVQD (reference sequence). CDR3 coding DNA: TGCGCCAGCAGCAAGGACAGGGATTCTGAAGCTTTCTTT. Amino acid sequence: CASSKDRDSEAFF.

Only one count was recorded for this clone. V is TRBV19 and J is TRBJ2-2; unclear D gene. In germline, CDR1 is LNHDA, CDR2 SQIVND (reference sequence). This CDR3 has 13 residues. V shed 3 bases and J shed 9 bases, with 11 bases lying between them. The CDR3: CASSIGISRELFF. The DNA of the CDR3 is TGTGCCAGTAGTATCGGTATTAGCCGGGAGCTGTTTTTT.

The chain carries TRBV6-6 and TRBJ1-5; TRBD1 agrees at 11 bases. The CDR3 sequence is 14 residues long. V shed 10 bases and J 4 bases; nucleotides not matched to a gene: 6. Germline CDR1 is MNHNY and CDR2 is SVGAGI (reference sequence). DNA of the CDR3: TGTGCCACCAGGGACAGGGGGGGGAATCAGCCCCAGCATTTT. This codes for CATRDRGGNQPQHF.

The chain uses TRBV6-5 and TRBJ1-6; a weak D match, TRBD1 (6 bases). The germline V gene encodes CDR1 MNHEY and CDR2 SVGAGI. The V gene lost 2 bases and the J gene lost 9 bases, with 11 bases spanning the gap. The length of the CDR3 is 14 residues. The CDR3: CASSYNGGRSPLHF. The CDR3 DNA sequence: TGTGCCAGCAGTTACAACGGGGGGCGTTCACCCCTCCACTTT.

V is TRBV2 and J is TRBJ1-2; 10 bases fit TRBD1. CDR1 is SNHLY and CDR2 is FYNNEI in the germline V gene. With 5 bases clipped from V and 8 bases from J, the junction kept 8 bases outside the gene matches. CDR3 length: 14 amino acids. The CDR3 region has the DNA TGTGCCAGCAGTTCCCGACAGGGGGCGAGCGGCTACACCTTC. Its protein product is CASSSRQGASGYTF.

V usage is TRBV24-1 and J usage is TRBJ2-1; 8 bases align to TRBD2. CDR3 size: 14 residues. Germline loops: CDR1 KGHDR, CDR2 SFDVKD. The junction had 8 bases not matched to a gene; V was cut back by 7 bases and J by 7 bases. The CDR3 DNA reads TGTGCCACCAGCGGACTAGCAGGGCCTAATGAGCAGTTCTTC. Translated: CATSGLAGPNEQFF.

This clone was picked up one time. The chain links TRBV14 to TRBJ2-6; D might be TRBD2 (6 bases). V was trimmed by 1 base and J by 4 bases, leaving 11 bases between them. This CDR3 comprises 16 residues. Germline V gives CDR1 SGHDN, CDR2 FVKESK. In nucleotides, the CDR3 is TGTGCCAGCAGCCAAGGTTACGGGAGCGGGGCCAACGTCCTGACTTTC. Amino acid sequence: CASSQGYGSGANVLTF.

The chain combines TRBV6-5 with TRBJ1-1; a weak D match, TRBD1 (5 bases). Between the trimmed V and J ends, which lost 2 bases and 3 bases, there was a span of 10 bases. The CDR3 consists of 14 residues. The V gene's germline CDR1 is MNHEY and CDR2 SVGAGI. CDR3 bases: TGTGCCAGCAGTTACATGGACAAAGACACTGAAGCTTTCTTT. Protein sequence: CASSYMDKDTEAFF.